One and the same sample provided the 17 T cell receptor beta chains below, sequenced in a study of identifying expanded T cells in peripheral blood. The assay was immunoSEQ multiplex PCR, and TCRdb's table has in-frame clones only and misses some. The top ten clones hold roughly 15% of a sample with under 120,000 clones, more than 85% of them seen once. The sample taken for sequencing was blood. The receptors come from a person between 18 and 75 years old in good health.

The gene calls are TRBV28 and TRBJ1-2; weak D call: TRBD1 (6 bases). The CDR3 length is 15 residues. Germline V gene sequence: CDR1 MDHEN, CDR2 SYDVKM. Between the trimmed V and J ends, which lost 2 bases and 2 bases, there was a span of 12 bases. The CDR3 is CASSLRGGPNYGYTF. CDR3 DNA: TGTGCCAGCAGTTTACGGGGGGGCCCCAACTATGGCTACACCTTC.

V and J are TRBV5-5 and TRBJ1-4; D call uncertain. The germline V gene encodes CDR1 SGHKS and CDR2 YYEKEE (reference sequence). V gave up 2 bases and J gave up 7 bases, with 12 bases separating them. The CDR3 extends over 14 amino acids. The DNA for the CDR3 is TGTGCCAGCAGCTTAGAGGACCTGAGTGAAAAACTGTTTTTT. Translation gives CASSLEDLSEKLFF.

The rearrangement uses TRBV5-4 and TRBJ2-7, with a possible D match to TRBD1 (5 bases). CDR1 is SGHNT and CDR2 is YYREEE in the germline V gene (reference sequence). V gave up 0 bases and J gave up 6 bases, with 13 bases separating them. The CDR3 consists of 14 residues. Here the CDR3 DNA reads TGTGCCAGCAGCTTGGTGGGCAGGGTCGCCGAGCAGTACTTC. It yields the protein CASSLVGRVAEQYF.

CDR3 in DNA: TGTGCCAGCAATTCAGGGGGTGGCTACACCTTC. This encodes CASNSGGGYTF. The chain links TRBV7-2 to TRBJ1-2, with TRBD1 matching 7 bases. The V and J ends lost 7 bases and 7 bases, in that order; junction bases with no gene match: 3. This CDR3 spans 11 amino acids. CDR1 and CDR2 from the germline V gene are SGHTA and FQGNSA.

The chain employs TRBV18 and TRBJ1-2; D is possibly TRBD1 (5 bases). CDR3 length: 15 residues. V dropped 6 bases and J dropped 2 bases, with 16 bases sitting between them. Germline V gives CDR1 KGHSH, CDR2 LQKENI. CDR3 sequence: CASSELWGRNYGYTF. DNA of the CDR3: TGTGCCAGCTCGGAACTATGGGGCAGAAACTATGGCTACACCTTC. The full variable domain, with the rest looked up from reference TRBV18 and TRBJ1-2, is NAGVMQNPRHLVRRRGQEARLRCSPMKGHSHVYWYRQLPEEGLKFMVYLQKENIIDESGMPKERFSAEFPKEGPSILRIQQVVRGDSAAYFCASSELWGRNYGYTFGSGTRLTVV.

The gene calls are TRBV5-6 and TRBJ1-4; the match to TRBD1 covers 10 bases. V lost 0 bases, J lost 8 bases, and 10 bases stayed unmatched. This CDR3 contains 17 residues. Germline V gene data show CDR1 as SGHDT and CDR2 as YYEEEE. CDR3 DNA: TGTGCCAGCAGCTTGGAGGCGACAGGGGGCAGTAGGGAAAAACTGTTTTTT. Its protein product is CASSLEATGGSREKLFF.

CDR3 bases: TGTGCCAGCAGTTGCCATGGGCAGGGGGACAATGAGCAGTTCTTC. Translating gives CASSCHGQGDNEQFF. The rearrangement links TRBV6-9 to TRBJ2-1; 7 bases are a match to TRBD1. This CDR3 region has 15 residues. Trimming removed 4 bases from V and 5 bases from J; junction bases left unmatched: 8. The germline V gene has CDR1 MNHGY and CDR2 SVAAGI.

V gene TRBV30 combines with J gene TRBJ2-1; D is unclear. The CDR3 is made up of 12 amino acids. Between the trimmed V and J ends, which lost 4 bases and 6 bases, there was a span of 10 bases. CDR1 and CDR2 from the germline V gene are GTSNPN and SVGIG (reference sequence). CDR3 nucleotides: TGTGCCTGGAACCGGCCGCCCAATGAGCAGTTCTTC. Translating gives CAWNRPPNEQFF.

V usage is TRBV4-3 and J usage is TRBJ1-2; D is perhaps TRBD1 (5 bases). The CDR3 loop spans 17 amino acids. Germline V gene sequence: CDR1 LGHNA, CDR2 YSLEER. The V and J ends lost 0 bases and 0 bases respectively, with 14 bases between them. The CDR3 spells CASSQDGRGEPNYGYTF. The CDR3 bases are TGCGCCAGCAGCCAAGATGGCCGGGGCGAACCTAACTATGGCTACACCTTC.

Only a few counts were recorded for this clone. The CDR3 DNA sequence: TGTGCCAGCAGTTCCCCCCGGGGGGGGGTAAATGAAAAACTGTTTTTT. As protein: CASSSPRGGVNEKLFF. The chain couples TRBV28 to TRBJ1-4; perhaps TRBD1 as D (5 bases). The CDR3 has 16 amino acids. CDR1 MDHEN and CDR2 SYDVKM come from the germline V gene. Trimming removed 4 bases at V and 5 bases at J, with 17 bases between. The full variable domain, rest sourced from reference TRBV28 and TRBJ1-4, is DVKVTQSSRYLVKRTGEKVFLECVQDMDHENMFWYRQDPGLGLRLIYFSYDVKMKEKGDIPEGYSVSREKKERFSLILESASTNQTSMYLCASSSPRGGVNEKLFFGSGTQLSVL.

The rearrangement links TRBV7-2 to TRBJ1-2; TRBD1 matches at 7 bases. The V segment lost 3 bases and the J segment 3 bases; nucleotides outside the gene matches: 16. This CDR3 spans 18 amino acids. Germline-derived CDR1 and CDR2 are SGHTA and FQGNSA. This CDR3 reads CASSLTILDRNTYYGYTF. As DNA, the CDR3 is TGTGCCAGCAGCTTGACGATCCTGGACAGGAATACCTACTATGGCTACACCTTC.

This clone was observed a few times. Other DNA sequences in the sample encode the same CDR3. The chain uses TRBV11-2 and TRBJ1-2; D possibly corresponds to TRBD1 (5 bases). CDR1 is SGHAT, CDR2 FQNNGV, per germline. CDR3 size: 11 residues. V lost 1 base and J lost 8, with 5 bases in between. CDR3 nucleotide sequence: TGTGCCAGCAGCTTAGGGGGCGGCTACACCTTC. It codes for CASSLGGGYTF.

V gene TRBV7-2 combines with J gene TRBJ1-2, with D tentatively TRBD1 (5 bases). The CDR3 totals 12 residues. Trimming removed 7 bases from V and 7 bases from J, with 13 bases in between. Germline loops: CDR1 SGHTA, CDR2 FQGNSA. CDR3 region: CASIDSRRGYTF. The CDR3 DNA follows: TGTGCCAGCATCGACAGCCGCCGTGGCTACACCTTC.

There are a few counts of this clone. This rearrangement joins TRBV23-1 to TRBJ1-2; no reliable D call. TRBV23-1 is marked as an open reading frame, function uncertain. V lost 7 bases and J lost 8, with 11 bases in between. This CDR3 region has 11 residues. In DNA form, the CDR3 reads TGCGCCAGCATCCCCCGGCGGGGCTACACCTTC. Protein: CASIPRRGYTF.

The chain joins TRBV18 to TRBJ2-4, with TRBD2 matching 7 bases. This CDR3 has 13 amino acids. Germline V gives CDR1 KGHSH, CDR2 LQKENI. With 6 bases clipped from V and 6 bases from J, the junction kept 5 bases outside the gene matches. In nucleotides, the CDR3 is TGTGCCAGCTCTCTGTGGGAGGGAAACATTCAGTACTTC. Its protein is CASSLWEGNIQYF. The variable domain in full, completed from reference TRBV18 and TRBJ2-4, reads NAGVMQNPRHLVRRRGQEARLRCSPMKGHSHVYWYRQLPEEGLKFMVYLQKENIIDESGMPKERFSAEFPKEGPSILRIQQVVRGDSAAYFCASSLWEGNIQYFGAGTRLSVL.

The gene calls are TRBV25-1 and TRBJ1-4; the match to TRBD1 covers 7 bases. Germline CDR1 is MGHDK and CDR2 is SYGVNS. This CDR3 has 15 amino acids. Germline trimming cut 1 base from V and 5 bases from J; bases unmatched to any gene: 4. The CDR3 bases are TGTGCCAGCAGTGAATCCAGGGGGGCGAATGAAAAACTGTTTTTT. Amino acid sequence: CASSESRGANEKLFF.

This clone was observed once. The V gene is TRBV7-2, the J gene TRBJ2-5, with 13 bases that match TRBD2. Unmatched junction bases numbered 3, after V lost 5 bases and J lost 3 bases. This CDR3 contains 15 residues. Germline V gene data show CDR1 as SGHTA and CDR2 as FQGNSA. The DNA for the CDR3 is TGTGCCAGCAGCCGGACTAGCGGGGGTGAAGAGACCCAGTACTTC. Translated: CASSRTSGGEETQYF.